This TCR beta chain was captured in a study of T cell changes during pregnancy in multiple sclerosis. This clone was counted between two and nine times. The table came from immunoSEQ multiplex PCR; TCRdb's copy has only in-frame clones and leaves some out. There are roughly 59,000 clones in the sample; 85% to 95% occur only once, and roughly 0.35% lies in the top ten. Material: CD4+ T cells from peripheral blood mononuclear cells, obtained before pregnancy. This TCR derives from a female donor with multiple sclerosis, enrolled in a pregnancy study.

CDR3 region: CASRELAFTQYF. The CDR3 nucleotides read TGTGCCAGCAGGGAACTAGCCTTTACCCAGTACTTC. This chain connects TRBV2 to TRBJ2-5; D is perhaps TRBD2 (6 bases). V lost 6 bases, J lost 8 bases, and 13 bases lay in between. Germline loops: CDR1 SNHLY, CDR2 FYNNEI. The CDR3 has 12 residues.